This T cell receptor beta chain was captured in a study of identifying expanded T cells in peripheral blood. Points from the study as a whole: About 1.3 clones differed between technical replicates, versus approximately 17 and 20 over time. Variance in clone template counts between approximately two-week samples significantly increased with total template count across all healthy donors.

This table comes from immunoSEQ multiplex PCR, and its TCRdb copy is limited to in-frame clones, with some not included. The sample has around 100,000 clones; roughly 90% are singletons. Points on this clone: Its antigen remains unidentified.

During the collection period, no donor immune events like infections were recorded. The CDR3 is made up of 15 amino acids. J gave up 5 bases and V 5 bases, and 10 bases lay outside the gene matches. Germline V gives CDR1 MDHEN, CDR2 SYDVKM. The rearrangement links TRBV28 to TRBJ2-7; 9 nucleotides match TRBD1. This TCR derives from a person between 18 and 75 years old in good health. Sequencing used blood. The CDR3: CASSPPGQGHHEQYF. The CDR3 DNA sequence: TGTGCCAGCAGTCCGCCGGGACAGGGCCACCACGAGCAGTACTTC.